These 11 T cell receptor beta chains were sequenced from one sample in a study of blood T cell repertoires in COVID-19. Method: immunoSEQ multiplex PCR; TCRdb's copy keeps in-frame clones and lacks some. The table lists approximately 76,000 clones, under 95% of them singletons. What was sequenced was peripheral blood. Source of these receptors: a human donor in a cohort sampled during active COVID-19.

The chain uses TRBV7-9 and TRBJ1-1, with no clear D. V was pared by 2 bases and J by 0 bases, with 10 bases between. Per the germline V gene, CDR1 is SEHNR and CDR2 is FQNEAQ (reference sequence). The CDR3 has 15 amino acids. The CDR3 protein is CASSLSFTVNTEAFF. The CDR3 region has the DNA TGTGCCAGCAGCTTAAGTTTCACGGTGAACACTGAAGCTTTCTTT.

V usage is TRBV4-3 and J usage is TRBJ2-7; 8 nucleotides agree with TRBD2. Germline loops: CDR1 LGHNA, CDR2 YSLEER. The CDR3 length is 16 residues. Unmatched junction bases numbered 6, after V lost 0 bases and J lost 2 bases. In nucleotides, the CDR3 is TGCGCCAGCAGCCAAGACCCCGGGACTAGTACCTACGAGCAGTACTTC. Translated, it gives CASSQDPGTSTYEQYF.

The chain has TRBV6-6 and TRBJ2-5, with TRBD2 matching over 10 bases. Per the germline V gene, CDR1 is MNHNY and CDR2 is SVGAGI (reference sequence). The J segment lost 5 bases and the V segment lost 0 bases, leaving 0 bases of the junction unmatched. The CDR3 has 14 amino acids. The CDR3 nucleotides are TGTGCCAGCAGTTACTCACTAGCGGGGGAGACCCAGTACTTC. Translation gives CASSYSLAGETQYF.

The genes are TRBV5-1 and TRBJ1-1; 7 bases map to TRBD1. There are 13 residues in the CDR3. The V segment lost 2 bases and the J segment 3 bases; nucleotides outside the gene matches: 1. The germline CDR1 and CDR2 sequences are SGHRS and YFSETQ. CDR3 loop: CASSLQGYTEAFF. CDR3 DNA sequence: TGCGCCAGCAGCTTACAGGGGTACACTGAAGCTTTCTTT.

The J gene is TRBJ1-2, the V gene TRBV6-5; the match to TRBD1 covers 9 bases. Germline trimming cut 6 bases from V and 7 bases from J; bases unmatched to any gene: 12. The CDR3 is 15 amino acids. CDR1 is MNHEY and CDR2 is SVGAGI in the germline V gene. CDR3 nucleotides: TGTGCCAGCAGCCCCGATACAGGGGGCAGGTCTGGCTACACCTTC. It encodes CASSPDTGGRSGYTF.

The chain uses TRBV7-9 and TRBJ2-7; TRBD2 matches 11 bases. The V segment lost 5 bases and the J segment 1 base; nucleotides outside the gene matches: 7. The CDR3 runs 16 residues. The germline CDR1 and CDR2 sequences are SEHNR and FQNEAQ (reference sequence). The CDR3 spells CASSQVGTSGSYEQYF. CDR3 bases: TGTGCCAGCAGCCAGGTTGGGACTAGCGGATCCTACGAGCAGTACTTC.

V usage is TRBV11-3 and J usage is TRBJ2-7; 8 bases are a match to TRBD1. Germline V CDR1 and CDR2: SGHNT, YENEEA. The CDR3 consists of 14 residues. J was trimmed by 5 bases and V by 4 bases; bases with no gene match: 7. Here the CDR3 reads CASSSGQGRHEQYF. The CDR3, as DNA: TGTGCCAGCAGCTCAGGACAGGGTAGGCACGAGCAGTACTTC.

The chain recombines TRBV7-6 with TRBJ1-2; D may be TRBD1 (6 bases). CDR1 and CDR2 (germline): SGHVS, FNYEAQ. V lost 5 bases and J lost 0, with 13 bases in between. CDR3 length: 15 residues. In DNA, the CDR3 is TGTGCCAGCAGCCCAGGGGCTGGCTCTAACTATGGCTACACCTTC. Encoded protein: CASSPGAGSNYGYTF. Together with reference TRBV7-6 and TRBJ1-2, the CDR3 gives the full variable domain: GAGVSQSPRYKVTKRGQDVALRCDPISGHVSLYWYRQALGQGPEFLTYFNYEAQQDKSGLPNDRFSAERPEGSISTLTIQRTEQRDSAMYRCASSPGAGSNYGYTFGSGTRLTVV.

A remark on this clone: Other DNA sequences within the sample encode an identical CDR3. The chain combines TRBV28 with TRBJ1-2, with 7 positions matching TRBD1. This CDR3 has 14 amino acids. The V and J ends lost 5 bases and 8 bases, in that order; junction bases with no gene match: 11. Per the germline V gene, CDR1 is MDHEN and CDR2 is SYDVKM. The CDR3 sequence: CASSPLTGAGGYTF. In nucleotides, the CDR3 is TGTGCCAGCAGTCCACTCACAGGGGCGGGGGGCTACACCTTC.

The chain has TRBV9 and TRBJ1-6, with D unresolved. CDR3 length equals 16 residues. Germline V gene lookup returns CDR1 SGDLS and CDR2 YYNGEE. Between the trimmed V and J ends, which lost 2 bases and 3 bases, there was a span of 12 bases. CDR3 nucleotide sequence: TGTGCCAGCAGCGTGCACAGCCGGGGCTATAATTCACCCCTCCACTTT. Its protein is CASSVHSRGYNSPLHF.

The chain is built from TRBV7-8 and TRBJ1-4, with 7 bases that match TRBD1. Germline assignment: CDR1 SGHVS and CDR2 FQNEAQ. There are 15 residues in the CDR3. J was trimmed by 8 bases and V by 8 bases; bases with no gene match: 14. The CDR3 reads CASRLSGRGREKLFF. In DNA, the CDR3 is TGTGCCAGCCGACTAAGTGGCAGGGGGAGAGAAAAACTGTTTTTT.